The text below deals with one TCR beta chain. Its antigen remains unidentified. The data are from a study of T cell responses to AZD1222 COVID-19 vaccine. General study findings and limits: Nearly half of spike-specific TCRs reportedly target variant regions that are unmutated in the B.1.351 and B.1.1.7 variants. At 160-218 and 743-854, vaccine-associated CD4 TCRs were dominant, and they spanned spike. With two AZD1222 doses given, Spike-specific TCR breadth and depth both rose.

The CDR3 totals 17 residues. Trimming took 0 bases from V and 5 from J; bases not matched to a gene: 12. The germline gives CDR1 LGHDT, CDR2 YNNKEL (reference sequence). Assay: immunoSEQ multiplex PCR; the TCRdb copy retains only in-frame clones and omits some. Of 120,000 or so clones in the sample, about 88% were seen once. This TCR was sampled from an adult in good health. V is TRBV3-1 (or the pseudogene TRBV3-2) and J is TRBJ2-5; TRBD1 matches 7 bases. The source was peripheral blood, collected on day 0 of AZD1222 vaccination. CDR3 loop: CASSQDIRQGARETQYF. CDR3 nucleotides: TGTGCCAGCAGCCAAGACATAAGACAGGGAGCGCGGGAGACCCAGTACTTC.